These 20 T cell receptor beta chains were sequenced from one sample in a study of cytomegalovirus exposure and HLA in healthy donors. Primers: 60 Vbeta forward and 13 Jbeta reverse. Data came from immunoSEQ multiplex PCR; TCRdb stores just in-frame clones and leaves some out. The sample holds about 140,000 clones, 70% to 85% seen once. The sequenced sample was PBMCs. These receptor sequences come from a young man in good health and CMV-seropositive.

V gene TRBV18 combines with J gene TRBJ2-7, with a weak D call TRBD1 (5 bases). The CDR3 extends over 13 amino acids. The V gene lost 4 bases and the J gene lost 3 bases, with 10 bases spanning the gap. Germline CDR1 reads KGHSH; CDR2 reads LQKENI. CDR3 amino acids: CASSRPGNYEQYF. CDR3 DNA sequence: TGTGCCAGCTCACGGCCAGGGAACTACGAGCAGTACTTC.

The genes are TRBV28 and TRBJ1-4, with a weak D call TRBD1 (5 bases). The CDR3 totals 14 residues. V was shortened by 1 base and J by 7 bases, with 10 bases between the two germline ends. Germline V lookup: CDR1 MDHEN, CDR2 SYDVKM. This CDR3 is CASSLLGVAEKLFF. For the CDR3, the DNA is TGTGCCAGCAGTTTATTAGGGGTGGCTGAAAAACTGTTTTTT.

This chain joins TRBV5-1 and TRBJ1-6; 7 bases map to TRBD1. The ends lost 7 bases at V and 7 bases at J; junction bases unmatched: 11. There are 15 residues in the CDR3. Germline CDR1 SGHRS, CDR2 YFSETQ. The DNA of the CDR3 is TGCGCCAGCCGCCCCTCGAGGGGGCAGAATTCACCCCTCCACTTT. Its translation: CASRPSRGQNSPLHF.

The V call is TRBV27, the J call TRBJ2-7; 8 bases agree with TRBD1. CDR3 length: 16 residues. CDR1 is MNHEY and CDR2 is SMNVEV in the germline V gene (reference sequence). The ends lost 5 bases at V and 5 bases at J; junction bases unmatched: 14. In DNA, the CDR3 is TGTGCCAGCAGTCCTAACTCCGGGACAGGCTATCACGAGCAGTACTTC. It codes for CASSPNSGTGYHEQYF.

The chain recombines TRBV27 with TRBJ2-1; D might be TRBD1 (5 bases). The CDR3 is 16 amino acids. The V end lost 5 bases, the J end lost 5 bases, and 19 bases lay between the germline ends. Germline V lookup: CDR1 MNHEY, CDR2 SMNVEV (reference sequence). For the CDR3, the DNA is TGTGCCAGCAGTCCCCCCACTGGGGCTTGGGACAATGAGCAGTTCTTC. It yields the protein CASSPPTGAWDNEQFF.

The V gene is TRBV7-9, the J gene TRBJ2-3; 11 positions match TRBD2. This CDR3 is 16 amino acids long. V lost 6 bases to trimming and J lost 0 bases; unmatched junction nucleotides: 5. Germline V lookup: CDR1 SEHNR, CDR2 FQNEAQ (reference sequence). The DNA of the CDR3 is TGTGCCAGCAGTCTCCTAGCGGGGGGCAGCACAGATACGCAGTATTTT. Translating gives CASSLLAGGSTDTQYF. The entire variable domain, with the rest obtained from reference TRBV7-9 and TRBJ2-3, is as follows: DTGVSQNPRHKITKRGQNVTFRCDPISEHNRLYWYRQTLGQGPEFLTYFQNEAQLEKSRLLSDRFSAERPKGSFSTLEIQRTEQGDSAMYLCASSLLAGGSTDTQYFGPGTRLTVL.

The chain uses TRBV25-1 and TRBJ2-1, with D maybe TRBD1 (6 bases). The ends were cut back, 8 bases at V and 9 bases at J, with 14 bases in the middle. Germline loops: CDR1 MGHDK, CDR2 SYGVNS. CDR3 length equals 12 residues. In DNA, the CDR3 is TGTGCCAGCGGCAAACAGGGTAGTGAGCAGTTCTTC. Its translation is CASGKQGSEQFF.

This clone was detected only a few times. The V and J genes are TRBV9 and TRBJ2-3, with D perhaps TRBD1 (6 bases). Per the germline V gene, CDR1 is SGDLS and CDR2 is YYNGEE. The CDR3 has 13 residues. Trimming removed 7 bases from V and 2 bases from J, with 11 bases in between. CDR3 sequence reads: CASRQDNTDTQYF. The CDR3 nucleotides read TGTGCCAGCCGACAGGATAACACAGATACGCAGTATTTT.

This clone was seen a handful of times. J is TRBJ1-1 and V is TRBV2; D perhaps matches TRBD1 (6 bases). V was shortened by 7 bases and J by 1 base, with 13 bases between the two germline ends. Germline V CDR1 and CDR2: SNHLY, FYNNEI. This CDR3 region has 14 residues. In DNA form, the CDR3 reads TGTGCCAGCACCTCAGGACAGCAGAACACTGAAGCTTTCTTT. This codes for CASTSGQQNTEAFF.

The genes are TRBV28 and TRBJ1-1, with unresolved D. V lost 3 bases to trimming and J lost 5 bases, with 16 bases between them. Germline V gene sequence: CDR1 MDHEN, CDR2 SYDVKM. CDR3 length: 15 amino acids. CDR3 in amino acids: CASSLGMRRRTEAFF. The CDR3, as DNA: TGTGCCAGCAGTTTGGGGATGAGGCGGAGGACTGAAGCTTTCTTT.

This chain joins TRBV27 and TRBJ2-2; 9 nucleotides line up with TRBD1. Germline lookup yields CDR1 MNHEY and CDR2 SMNVEV (reference sequence). This CDR3 spans 16 amino acids. Trimming removed 3 bases from V and 4 bases from J; junction bases left unmatched: 6. The chain's CDR3 is CASSFSPGQGTGELFF. CDR3 nucleotides: TGTGCCAGCAGTTTCTCCCCGGGACAGGGCACCGGGGAGCTGTTTTTT.

The chain recombines TRBV27 with TRBJ2-7; possibly TRBD2 for D (6 bases). The CDR3 is 15 residues long. The germline gives CDR1 MNHEY, CDR2 SMNVEV (reference sequence). Deletions cut 3 bases from V and 4 bases from J, with 16 bases between. As DNA, the CDR3 is TGTGCCAGCAGTTTTGGGCGGGGTAACGGGTACGAGCAGTACTTC. As protein: CASSFGRGNGYEQYF.

The chain joins TRBV30 to TRBJ2-3; tentatively, D is TRBD2 (7 bases). The CDR3 is 15 residues long. Per germline, CDR1 GTSNPN and CDR2 SVGIG (reference sequence). Deletions cut 3 bases from V and 5 bases from J, with 18 bases between. The CDR3 loop reads CAWSLPGGRVDTQYF. The CDR3 bases are TGTGCCTGGAGCCTTCCGGGGGGCCGGGTAGATACGCAGTATTTT.

This chain links TRBV19 with TRBJ2-1; a weak D match, TRBD2 (6 bases). Trimming removed 2 bases at V and 12 bases at J, with 23 bases between. The CDR3 has 16 amino acids. Germline lookup yields CDR1 LNHDA and CDR2 SQIVND (reference sequence). The CDR3 bases are TGTGCCAGTAGTATAATGGGGGGATCCCCTCCCTGGATGCAGTTCTTC. Its translation: CASSIMGGSPPWMQFF.

The V and J genes are TRBV4-2 and TRBJ2-2; D remains ambiguous. The V gene's germline CDR1 is LGHNA and CDR2 YNFKEQ. This CDR3 has 15 residues. Between the trimmed V and J ends, which lost 0 bases and 5 bases, there was a span of 10 bases. The CDR3 here is CASSQEASPTGELFF. CDR3 DNA: TGTGCCAGCAGCCAAGAGGCCTCGCCTACCGGGGAGCTGTTTTTT.

This clone has a single count. V usage is TRBV11-3 and J usage is TRBJ2-3, with 8 bases that match TRBD2. Germline V gives CDR1 SGHNT, CDR2 YENEEA. With V trimmed by 1 base and J by 6 bases, 3 bases remained unmatched. This CDR3 spans 14 amino acids. The CDR3 nucleotides read TGTGCCAGCAGCTTAGTGGCTAGCGGGGATACGCAGTATTTT. It is translated as CASSLVASGDTQYF.

This CDR3 reads CASSAYLTSGASTDTQYF. The CDR3 DNA reads as TGTGCCAGTAGTGCATACCTGACTAGCGGGGCTAGCACAGATACGCAGTATTTT. This chain joins TRBV19 and TRBJ2-3; 11 bases match TRBD2. CDR1 and CDR2 from the germline V gene are LNHDA and SQIVND (reference sequence). Losses at the gene ends were 5 bases for V and 0 bases for J; bases not matched to a gene: 10. The CDR3 is 18 amino acids.

This clone appeared a few times. The chain couples TRBV28 to TRBJ1-2; TRBD1 aligns across 8 bases. Per the germline V gene, CDR1 is MDHEN and CDR2 is SYDVKM. The CDR3 extends over 13 amino acids. After removal of 8 bases from V and 2 bases from J, the junction contained 4 bases not matched to a gene. This chain's CDR3 is CASDRTGNYGYTF. The CDR3, as DNA: TGTGCCAGCGATAGGACAGGGAACTATGGCTACACCTTC.

The chain uses TRBV18 and TRBJ2-7; D gene unclear. This CDR3 has 13 amino acids. Deletions cut 5 bases from V and 6 bases from J, with 14 bases between. CDR1 and CDR2 from the germline V gene are KGHSH and LQKENI. CDR3 sequence (DNA): TGTGCCAGCTCATCTGCGGTTAACGGCGAGCAGTACTTC. Translating gives CASSSAVNGEQYF.

This clone has a handful of counts. This chain connects TRBV10-3 to TRBJ1-1; TRBD1 matches 11 bases. V shed 2 bases and J 8 bases; nucleotides not matched to a gene: 10. Germline V lookup: CDR1 ENHRY, CDR2 SYGVKD. The CDR3 covers 16 residues. The CDR3 DNA reads TGTGCCATCAGTGAGCCGACAGGACAGGGGGCAGGAGAAGCTTTCTTT. This translates into CAISEPTGQGAGEAFF.